Listed here is a single T cell receptor beta chain. Antigen specificity is unknown. This record belongs to a study of shared clonotypes between healthy human individuals. Study-level information: There were three CD4 naive, three CD4 memory, two CD8 naive and one CD8 memory plates per donor. Study results and limitations: Richness estimates generally favored naive over memory subsets.

Authors' processing steps: Junction-only immunoSEQ sequences carried no quality scores, so filtering differed. The assay was immunoSEQ multiplex PCR, and TCRdb's table has in-frame clones only and misses some. Clone size and the V and J calls come from that table; the DNA yielded D and trimming. The sample shows just over 2,000,000 clones, less than 95% of them seen only once. CD45RO-negative CD8 cells positively selected for CCR7 made up the naive population, which excluded terminally differentiated effector memory CD45RA+ cells. The sequence came from a man in his late teens or twenties in good health. What was sequenced was naive CD8+ T cells sorted from blood.

CDR3 in amino acids: CASSELGGATEAFF. The CDR3 DNA reads as TGTGCCAGCAGTGAACTCGGGGGGGCGACTGAAGCTTTCTTT. The V call is TRBV25-1, the J call TRBJ1-1; weak D call: TRBD1 (6 bases). CDR1 and CDR2 (germline): MGHDK, SYGVNS. V was cut by 2 bases and J by 5 bases, with 12 bases left in between. The CDR3 is 14 amino acids. Based on the CDR3 plus reference TRBV25-1 and TRBJ1-1, the full variable domain is EADIYQTPRYLVIGTGKKITLECSQTMGHDKMYWYQQDPGMELHLIHYSYGVNSTEKGDLSSESTVSRIRTEHFPLTLESARPSHTSQYLCASSELGGATEAFFGQGTRLTVV.